The 31 T cell receptor beta chains reported below all come from one sample, sequenced in a study of blood T cell repertoires in COVID-19. The method was immunoSEQ multiplex PCR; TCRdb's version includes in-frame clones alone and lacks a portion of them. The sample has 250,000 to 300,000 clones, about 90% seen once; the top ten hold roughly 1.2%. Sequenced sample: PBMCs or T cells enriched from blood (not recorded which). Source of these receptors: a human donor in a cohort exposed to, infected with or recovered from COVID-19 (not recorded which). The donor label of this sample is uncertain.

The chain carries TRBV15 and TRBJ1-2; the D gene is possibly TRBD1 (5 bases). The CDR3 extends over 12 amino acids. CDR1 is LNHNV and CDR2 is YYDKDF in the germline V gene (reference sequence). The germline V and J ends were trimmed by 0 bases and 6 bases, with 5 bases remaining between them. CDR3 amino acids: CATSRETDGYTF. The CDR3 nucleotides are TGTGCCACCAGCAGAGAGACAGATGGCTACACCTTC.

The V and J genes are TRBV11-2 and TRBJ1-3; D might be TRBD1 (5 bases). Germline V gives CDR1 SGHAT, CDR2 FQNNGV. The CDR3 runs 17 residues. With 6 bases removed from V and 0 bases from J, the gap between germline ends came to 18 bases. CDR3 nucleotide sequence: TGTGCCAGCAGTCGCCGAACAGGAATCAGCTCTGGAAACACCATATATTTT. Translation: CASSRRTGISSGNTIYF.

The CDR3 here is CARGQKAGNTIYF. CDR3 DNA: TGTGCCAGGGGACAGAAGGCTGGAAACACCATATATTTT. This sequence joins TRBV2 and TRBJ1-3, with 7 bases that match TRBD1. The CDR3 has 13 residues. Looked up from germline, CDR1 is SNHLY and CDR2 is FYNNEI. V lost 9 bases and J lost 2; bases outside the gene matches: 4.

The chain employs TRBV10-3 and TRBJ2-3; D not certain. Trimming stripped 2 bases from V and 8 bases from J, with 11 bases between. The CDR3 contains 13 residues. The germline gives CDR1 ENHRY, CDR2 SYGVKD. The CDR3 DNA sequence: TGTGCCATCAGTGAGGCTTGGCTTACTACGCAGTATTTT. Its translation: CAISEAWLTTQYF.

The chain joins TRBV2 to TRBJ2-3; 8 bases map to TRBD2. CDR1 is SNHLY, CDR2 FYNNEI, per germline. V dropped 3 bases and J dropped 0; count of bases not matched to a gene: 2. This CDR3 is built from 15 residues. CDR3 nucleotides: TGTGCCAGCAGTGAGGGCGGGGGGAGCACAGATACGCAGTATTTT. It codes for CASSEGGGSTDTQYF.

In regard to this clone: The identical CDR3 is also encoded by other nucleotide sequences in the sample. The chain is built from TRBV30 and TRBJ2-3; TRBD2 agrees at 7 bases. CDR1 GTSNPN and CDR2 SVGIG come from the germline V gene (reference sequence). This CDR3 is 14 amino acids long. J lost 4 bases, V lost 0 bases, and 4 bases had no gene match. The CDR3 spells CAWSVGGGADTQYF. The CDR3 DNA reads as TGTGCCTGGAGTGTCGGCGGGGGTGCAGATACGCAGTATTTT.

This chain joins TRBV10-1 and TRBJ1-5; D call uncertain. Germline CDR1 is WNHNN and CDR2 is SYGVQD (reference sequence). This CDR3 has 13 residues. V dropped 7 bases and J dropped 10 bases, with 17 bases sitting between them. The CDR3 spells CASITRGRYPQHF. CDR3 DNA: TGCGCCAGCATAACTAGAGGGCGGTATCCCCAGCATTTT.

The chain employs TRBV3-1 (or the pseudogene TRBV3-2) and TRBJ2-2, with 10 positions matching TRBD2. The CDR3 loop spans 17 amino acids. Germline CDR1 is LGHDT and CDR2 is YNNKEL (reference sequence). The junction had 7 bases not matched to a gene; V was cut back by 3 bases and J by 3 bases. This CDR3 reads CASSQDTSGAYTGELFF. The CDR3 region has the DNA TGTGCCAGCAGCCAGGATACTAGCGGGGCATACACCGGGGAGCTGTTTTTT.

The gene calls are TRBV7-9 and TRBJ2-2; TRBD1 matches at 9 bases. The CDR3 contains 16 residues. V dropped 5 bases and J dropped 4; count of bases not matched to a gene: 8. Germline loops: CDR1 SEHNR, CDR2 FQNEAQ (reference sequence). The CDR3 loop reads CASSARDRVGTGELFF. CDR3 nucleotides: TGTGCCAGCAGCGCCCGGGACAGGGTTGGCACCGGGGAGCTGTTTTTT.

The genes are TRBV20-1 and TRBJ2-3, with D possibly being TRBD1 (6 bases). The CDR3 loop spans 14 amino acids. Germline CDR1 reads DFQATT; CDR2 reads SNEGSKA (reference sequence). Trimming shortened V by 3 bases and J by 2 bases, and 12 bases separated the two germline ends. The CDR3 nucleotides read TGCAGTGCTAGTCGGGACATCGACACAGATACGCAGTATTTT. Amino acids: CSASRDIDTDTQYF.

For this clone: Within the sample, other DNA sequences also encode this same CDR3. The rearrangement uses TRBV12-3 or TRBV12-4 and TRBJ1-5, with a possible D match to TRBD1 (5 bases). This CDR3 has 12 amino acids. V lost 6 bases and J 7 bases, leaving 10 bases between the germline ends. CDR3 sequence: CASRSGGQPQHF. In nucleotides, the CDR3 is TGTGCCAGCAGGTCCGGGGGGCAGCCCCAGCATTTT.

This chain connects TRBV5-1 to TRBJ1-1; possible D gene TRBD1, 6 bases. V was trimmed by 1 base and J by 6 bases, leaving 7 bases between them. Germline CDR1 SGHRS, CDR2 YFSETQ. The CDR3 totals 12 residues. The CDR3 is CASSLWGPEAFF. The CDR3, as DNA: TGCGCCAGCAGCTTGTGGGGGCCTGAAGCTTTCTTT.

The CDR3 nucleotides read TGTGCCAGTAGTCCCGGGACAGGGGGCAACGAGCAGTACTTC. Its protein product is CASSPGTGGNEQYF. This chain links TRBV19 with TRBJ2-7; 12 positions match TRBD1. The ends lost 5 bases at V and 5 bases at J; junction bases unmatched: 4. The CDR3 is made up of 14 amino acids. CDR1 and CDR2 from the germline V gene are LNHDA and SQIVND (reference sequence).

V and J are TRBV10-3 and TRBJ1-1; D is unresolved. CDR1 is ENHRY and CDR2 is SYGVKD in the germline V gene. The CDR3 consists of 12 residues. Trimming pared 3 bases from V and 11 bases from J, leaving 13 bases between. The CDR3 sequence: CAISEREREAFF. The CDR3 DNA follows: TGTGCCATCAGTGAACGGGAGAGGGAGGCTTTCTTT.

The chain employs TRBV7-2 and TRBJ2-1, with TRBD2 matching 8 bases. The CDR3 has 16 amino acids. V was pared by 4 bases and J by 8 bases, with 13 bases of the junction left unmatched. Germline V gene data show CDR1 as SGHTA and CDR2 as FQGNSA. CDR3 in DNA: TGTGCCAGCAGCTCTCCCCTGGGCGGGGGGTCATATGAGCAGTTCTTC. Encoded protein: CASSSPLGGGSYEQFF.

This rearrangement joins TRBV10-1 to TRBJ2-7; D is unclear. The CDR3 is 14 residues long. The V gene's germline CDR1 is WNHNN and CDR2 SYGVQD (reference sequence). V was clipped by 3 bases and J by 6 bases, with 15 bases between them. Written as DNA, the CDR3 is TGCGCCAGCAGTGAAATCCAGGTTTTCTTCGAGCAGTACTTC. Its protein is CASSEIQVFFEQYF.

A remark on this clone: The junction does not match germline at one end; this may be a read error. CDR3 protein: CASSHGDDRESF. As DNA, the CDR3 is TGTGCCAGCAGCCACGGTGACGACAGGGAAAGTTTT. The chain couples TRBV3-1 (or the pseudogene TRBV3-2) to TRBJ1-4; TRBD1 matches at 7 bases. CDR1 is LGHDT, CDR2 YNNKEL, per germline (reference sequence). This CDR3 is 12 amino acids long.

This clone was counted a few times. Written as DNA, the CDR3 is TGTGCCAGCAGAGATGACAGGGATTCACCCCTCCACTTT. It codes for CASRDDRDSPLHF. This chain uses TRBV2 with TRBJ1-6; 7 bases are shared with TRBD1. The CDR3 contains 13 residues. Losses at the gene ends were 6 bases for V and 8 bases for J; bases not matched to a gene: 4. The germline CDR1 and CDR2 sequences are SNHLY and FYNNEI.

This chain links TRBV10-3 with TRBJ2-7, with D unclear. Germline V lookup: CDR1 ENHRY, CDR2 SYGVKD. Trimming left V 0 bases short and J 6 bases short, with 9 bases between. This CDR3 is built from 13 residues. CDR3 DNA: TGTGCCATCAGTGAGTCAACAGTTTCCGAGCAGTACTTC. Translating gives CAISESTVSEQYF.

This chain's CDR3 is CASSFFPGTTAQYNEQFF. The CDR3 DNA reads as TGTGCCAGCAGCTTTTTTCCAGGGACTACTGCCCAATACAATGAGCAGTTCTTC. The rearrangement joins TRBV5-4 to TRBJ2-1; 7 bases are shared with TRBD2. Trimming at V came to 2 bases and at J to 4 bases, leaving 15 bases not matched to a gene. The CDR3 runs to 18 residues. CDR1 and CDR2 (germline): SGHNT, YYREEE (reference sequence).

The chain combines TRBV18 with TRBJ2-5; a possible D gene is TRBD2 (5 bases). CDR1 is KGHSH and CDR2 is LQKENI in the germline V gene. Between the trimmed V and J ends, which lost 3 bases and 4 bases, there was a span of 15 bases. This CDR3 region has 15 residues. CDR3 region: CASSPGPDGGETQYF. CDR3 in DNA: TGTGCCAGCTCACCTGGCCCAGACGGAGGAGAGACCCAGTACTTC.

This chain uses TRBV5-1 with TRBJ2-1, with 7 bases aligning to TRBD1. Germline V gives CDR1 SGHRS, CDR2 YFSETQ. The CDR3 is 16 amino acids. The ends lost 3 bases at V and 0 bases at J; junction bases unmatched: 6. The CDR3: CASSSLGDSSYNEQFF. Here the CDR3 DNA reads TGCGCCAGCAGCTCGCTCGGGGACAGCTCCTACAATGAGCAGTTCTTC. Full variable domain (remainder filled in from reference TRBV5-1 and TRBJ2-1): KAGVTQTPRYLIKTRGQQVTLSCSPISGHRSVSWYQQTPGQGLQFLFEYFSETQRNKGNFPGRFSGRQFSNSRSEMNVSTLELGDSALYLCASSSLGDSSYNEQFFGPGTRLTVL.

V usage is TRBV20-1 and J usage is TRBJ1-3; a weak D match, TRBD1 (5 bases). V gave up 3 bases and J gave up 0 bases, with 9 bases separating them. This CDR3 spans 14 amino acids. Germline CDR1 DFQATT, CDR2 SNEGSKA (reference sequence). The CDR3 DNA reads as TGCAGTGCTAGTCGGGGGGGCTCTGGAAACACCATATATTTT. This encodes CSASRGGSGNTIYF.

The chain couples TRBV5-4 to TRBJ1-6; D is unresolved. V lost 0 bases to trimming and J lost 7 bases, with 8 bases between them. There are 14 residues in the CDR3. In germline, CDR1 is SGHNT, CDR2 YYREEE (reference sequence). CDR3: CASSLDVGNSPLHF. In DNA, the CDR3 is TGTGCCAGCAGCTTGGATGTCGGGAATTCACCCCTCCACTTT. The whole variable domain, filled in from reference TRBV5-4 and TRBJ1-6, reads ETGVTQSPTHLIKTRGQQVTLRCSSQSGHNTVSWYQQALGQGPQFIFQYYREEENGRGNFPPRFSGLQFPNYSSELNVNALELDDSALYLCASSLDVGNSPLHFGNGTRLTVT.

The chain employs TRBV30 and TRBJ2-3; the match to TRBD2 covers 8 bases. CDR1 is GTSNPN, CDR2 SVGIG, per germline (reference sequence). V lost 0 bases, J lost 6 bases, and 2 bases stayed unmatched. The CDR3 is 13 residues long. The CDR3 here is CAWSVLAEDTQYF. The DNA for the CDR3 is TGTGCCTGGAGTGTACTAGCGGAGGATACGCAGTATTTT.

This clone turned up a few times. As DNA, the CDR3 is TGTGCCAGCAGCCACGGCGAGGGTAATTCACCCCTCCACTTT. Translation: CASSHGEGNSPLHF. V and J are TRBV16 and TRBJ1-6; no clear D gene. V shed 3 bases and J shed 6 bases, with 9 bases lying between them. This CDR3 spans 14 amino acids. Per the germline V gene, CDR1 is KGHSY and CDR2 is FQNENV.

The sample holds one count of this clone. The V gene is TRBV14, the J gene TRBJ2-5, with 10 bases identical to TRBD1. This CDR3 region has 16 residues. Germline CDR1 reads SGHDN; CDR2 reads FVKESK. After removal of 3 bases from V and 4 bases from J, the junction contained 8 bases not matched to a gene. Here the CDR3 DNA reads TGTGCCAGCAGCCAGCGGGACAGGGGAAGGGGAGAGACCCAGTACTTC. The encoded protein is CASSQRDRGRGETQYF.

The genes are TRBV7-3 and TRBJ1-2; no clear D gene. The CDR3 consists of 15 residues. Germline V CDR1 and CDR2: SGHTA, FQGTGA. V lost 1 base, J lost 7 bases, and 16 bases lay in between. CDR3 coding DNA: TGTGCCAGCAGCTTAAACACTGAGGCAAGTGGTGGCTACACCTTC. Protein: CASSLNTEASGGYTF.

The chain links TRBV7-9 to TRBJ2-7; 7 bases fit TRBD2. This CDR3 has 14 residues. Germline V lookup: CDR1 SEHNR, CDR2 FQNEAQ (reference sequence). V gave up 7 bases and J gave up 3 bases; unmatched junction bases: 9. This CDR3 is CASTPMRGNYEQYF. The CDR3 DNA sequence: TGTGCCAGCACCCCCATGCGGGGGAACTACGAGCAGTACTTC.

This chain connects TRBV5-8 to TRBJ1-2; the D gene is possibly TRBD1 (6 bases). V dropped 4 bases and J dropped 1 base, with 14 bases sitting between them. Per the germline V gene, CDR1 is SGHTS and CDR2 is YDEGEE. There are 15 residues in the CDR3. The CDR3 loop reads CASSPRTALNYGYTF. Here the CDR3 DNA reads TGTGCCAGCAGCCCACGGACAGCCCTTAACTATGGCTACACCTTC.

The V call is TRBV10-1, the J call TRBJ2-7, with 7 nucleotides matching TRBD2. The CDR3 is 16 amino acids. CDR1 and CDR2 (germline): WNHNN, SYGVQD (reference sequence). The V segment lost 4 bases and the J segment 2 bases; nucleotides outside the gene matches: 11. CDR3 sequence reads: CASSGAPGGGPYEQYF. The DNA for the CDR3 is TGCGCCAGCAGTGGTGCCCCGGGGGGAGGCCCCTACGAGCAGTACTTC.